This is a list of T cell receptor beta chains from one sample in a study of PD-1 blockade in classical Hodgkin lymphoma. The protocol was immunoSEQ multiplex PCR, while the TCRdb copy is restricted to in-frame clones and leaves out a portion. This table has roughly 21,000 clones, around 85% appearing once. Material: peripheral blood mononuclear cells (PBMCs), obtained before the fourth cycle of nivolumab. The origin of the receptors is a human donor with classical Hodgkin lymphoma. Each CDR3 is given with its conserved first and last residue. A D gene is named only where the DNA matches it firmly. Clone size is not always given. Where it is, it says once, few, many or a class for expanded clones.

J gene | clone size | D gene | V gene | CDR3 protein | CDR3 DNA
TRBJ2-1 | once | TRBD2 | TRBV10-1 | CASSAAGGFYNEQFF | TGCGCCAGCAGTGCAGCGGGAGGGTTCTACAATGAGCAGTTCTTC
TRBJ2-2 | - | - | TRBV27 | CASSFIQFANTGELFF | TGTGCCAGCAGTTTTATCCAGTTCGCGAACACCGGGGAGCTGTTTTTT
TRBJ2-2 | - | - | TRBV11-3 | CASSLRNGELFF | TGTGCCAGCAGCTTACGGAACGGGGAGCTGTTTTTT
TRBJ2-2 | - | - | TRBV9 | CASSADYLNTGELFF | TGTGCCAGCAGCGCAGACTATCTGAACACCGGGGAGCTGTTTTTT
TRBJ1-2 | - | TRBD1 | TRBV18 | CASSPRQGNYGYTF | TGTGCCAGCTCACCAAGACAGGGAAACTATGGCTACACCTTC
TRBJ1-1 | - | - | TRBV5-1 | CASSFGQSGVNTEAFF | TGCGCCAGCAGCTTTGGACAGAGCGGTGTAAACACTGAAGCTTTCTTT
TRBJ1-2 | - | - | TRBV6-6 | CASSYSRGNYGYTF | TGTGCCAGCAGTTACTCGAGGGGAAACTATGGCTACACCTTC
TRBJ2-1 | - | - | TRBV6-4 | CASSVDLGSYNEQFF | TGTGCCAGCAGTGTAGATCTAGGCTCCTACAATGAGCAGTTCTTC
TRBJ2-5 | - | - | TRBV9 | CASSPRQGAETQYF | TGTGCCAGCAGCCCCCGTCAGGGTGCCGAGACCCAGTACTTC
TRBJ1-1 | - | - | TRBV6-1 | CASSGERQNTEAFF | TGTGCCAGCAGCGGGGAGAGACAGAACACTGAAGCTTTCTTT
TRBJ1-5 | medium-sized | TRBD1 | TRBV19 | CASRDRATSNQPQHF | TGTGCCAGTAGGGACAGGGCGACAAGCAATCAGCCCCAGCATTTT
TRBJ2-1 | once | - | TRBV27 | CASSLSTAGDEQFF | TGTGCCAGCAGTTTATCGACGGCAGGGGATGAGCAGTTCTTC
TRBJ2-7 | - | TRBD2 | TRBV4-3 | CASSQGFSGRIWSSYEQYF | TGCGCCAGCAGCCAAGGGTTCAGCGGGAGGATTTGGAGTTCCTACGAGCAGTACTTC
TRBJ2-1 | - | - | TRBV7-9 | CASSYPLSEQFF | TGTGCCAGCAGCTACCCACTAAGTGAGCAGTTCTTC
TRBJ2-7 | - | - | TRBV4-1 | CASSHGGEQYF | TGCGCCAGCAGCCACGGAGGCGAGCAGTACTTC
TRBJ2-5 | - | TRBD1 | TRBV6-5 | CASSPGQWETQYF | TGTGCCAGCAGCCCGGGACAGTGGGAGACCCAGTACTTC
TRBJ2-1 | - | TRBD2 | TRBV7-9 | CASSTLISGRPYNEQFF | TGTGCCAGCAGCACGCTGATAAGCGGGAGGCCCTACAATGAGCAGTTCTTC
TRBJ2-1 | - | TRBD2 | TRBV7-9 | CASSYQSGRHNEQFF | TGTGCCAGCAGCTACCAGAGCGGGAGGCACAATGAGCAGTTCTTC
TRBJ1-3 | - | TRBD1 | TRBV5-4 | CASSLRGQPSGNTIYF | TGTGCCAGCAGCTTAAGGGGACAGCCCTCTGGAAACACCATATATTTT
TRBJ2-2 | few | - | TRBV4-2 | CASRIDGGAANTGELFF | TGTGCCAGCAGGATAGATGGGGGGGCTGCGAACACCGGGGAGCTGTTTTTT
TRBJ1-3 | - | TRBD1 | TRBV4-3 | CASSPDRGAGNTIYF | TGCGCCAGCAGCCCCGACAGGGGTGCTGGAAACACCATATATTTT
TRBJ2-1 | - | - | TRBV15 | CATSRGEGDLAEQFF | TGTGCCACCAGCAGAGGGGAAGGGGACCTAGCCGAGCAGTTCTTC
TRBJ2-7 | - | - | TRBV6-5 | CASSPRQFSYEQYF | TGTGCCAGCAGTCCCAGACAGTTCTCCTACGAGCAGTACTTC
TRBJ2-7 | - | TRBD2 | TRBV19 | CASSIASGFSYEQYF | TGTGCCAGTAGTATAGCTAGCGGTTTCTCCTACGAGCAGTACTTC
TRBJ1-3 | few | - | TRBV28 | CASSDLTGSGNTIYF | TGTGCCAGCAGTGACCTGACAGGCTCTGGAAACACCATATATTTT
TRBJ2-1 | - | - | TRBV7-3 | CASSLYGGPYNEQFF | TGTGCCAGCAGCTTATACGGGGGGCCCTACAATGAGCAGTTCTTC
TRBJ2-3 | - | TRBD2 | TRBV7-2 | CASSWGGGAGVTDTQYF | TGTGCCAGCAGCTGGGGCGGGGGGGCCGGAGTAACAGATACGCAGTATTTT
TRBJ2-3 | once | - | TRBV11-2 | CASSLVLGSTDTQYF | TGTGCCAGCAGCTTAGTGCTAGGGTCCACAGATACGCAGTATTTT
TRBJ2-3 | medium-sized | - | TRBV6-5 | CASSYSRSTDTQYF | TGTGCCAGCAGTTACTCCCGGAGCACAGATACGCAGTATTTT
TRBJ2-2 | - | - | TRBV9 | CASSVGQTNTGELFF | TGTGCCAGCAGCGTAGGACAAACGAACACCGGGGAGCTGTTTTTT
TRBJ2-6 | - | - | TRBV29-1 | CSVSGGSRISGANVLTF | TGCAGCGTTTCGGGGGGCAGTAGGATCTCTGGGGCCAACGTCCTGACTTTC
TRBJ1-6 | - | TRBD1 | TRBV28 | CASSLQFPGQGFYNSPLHF | TGTGCCAGCAGCCTACAATTCCCGGGACAGGGGTTCTATAATTCACCCCTCCACTTT
TRBJ2-1 | - | - | TRBV11-3 | CASSLDQVDEQFF | TGTGCCAGCAGCTTAGATCAAGTTGATGAGCAGTTCTTC
TRBJ1-1 | - | - | TRBV9 | CASSVEAGAHTEAFF | TGTGCCAGCAGCGTGGAGGCAGGGGCCCACACTGAAGCTTTCTTT
TRBJ1-3 | once | TRBD1 | TRBV25-1 | CASSWTGGFSGNTIYF | TGTGCCAGCAGTTGGACAGGGGGTTTCTCTGGAAACACCATATATTTT
TRBJ1-1 | - | - | TRBV28 | CASSLGRALNTEAFF | TGTGCCAGCAGTTTAGGGAGGGCCCTGAACACTGAAGCTTTCTTT
TRBJ1-1 | - | - | TRBV11-2 | CASSLITLFRRRGPTEAFF | TGTGCCAGCAGCTTAATAACCCTTTTCCGGAGACGGGGGCCCACTGAAGCTTTCTTT
TRBJ1-4 | - | TRBD1 | TRBV15 | CATSRWDRETNEKLFF | TGTGCCACCAGCAGGTGGGACAGGGAGACTAATGAAAAACTGTTTTTT
TRBJ2-7 | - | TRBD1 | TRBV14 | CASSQVRFANPFRDRDSYEQYF | TGTGCCAGCAGCCAAGTTCGTTTTGCCAACCCATTCCGGGACAGGGATTCCTACGAGCAGTACTTC
TRBJ2-2 | - | - | TRBV7-9 | CASSLGLDTSNTGELFF | TGTGCCAGCAGCCTAGGGCTGGACACCTCGAACACCGGGGAGCTGTTTTTT
TRBJ2-3 | once | - | TRBV6-5 | CASSFVLGGSTDTQYF | TGTGCCAGCAGTTTCGTCCTCGGCGGCTCCACAGATACGCAGTATTTT
TRBJ2-1 | - | TRBD2 | TRBV9 | CASSVASGLAGRTEQFF | TGTGCCAGCAGCGTAGCATCGGGACTAGCGGGCAGGACGGAGCAGTTCTTC
TRBJ1-5 | few | - | TRBV18 | CASSLDQGGVQHF | TGTGCCAGCTCACTCGACCAAGGGGGAGTGCAGCATTTT
TRBJ1-6 | - | - | TRBV14 | CASSLLQGGSPLHF | TGTGCCAGCAGCCTGTTACAGGGTGGGTCACCCCTCCACTTT
TRBJ2-3 | - | - | TRBV30 | CAWSAKTGLRDTQYF | TGTGCCTGGAGTGCCAAAACGGGACTCAGAGATACGCAGTATTTT
TRBJ1-1 | once | - | TRBV7-9 | CASSLADVIAFF | TGTGCCAGCAGCTTAGCCGACGTGATTGCTTTCTTT
TRBJ1-4 | - | TRBD1 | TRBV19 | CASSRDRGWKEKLFF | TGTGCCAGTAGCCGGGACAGGGGGTGGAAAGAAAAACTGTTTTTT
TRBJ1-3 | once | - | TRBV9 | CASSPPLWESSGNTIYF | TGTGCCAGCAGCCCCCCACTTTGGGAGAGCTCTGGAAACACCATATATTTT
TRBJ2-1 | - | - | TRBV11-3 | CASSLTDYNEQFF | TGTGCCAGCAGCTTAACGGACTACAATGAGCAGTTCTTC
TRBJ2-7 | - | TRBD2 | TRBV7-7 | CASSLGLAEALTYEQYF | TGTGCTAGCAGTCTGGGACTAGCGGAGGCCCTAACCTACGAGCAGTACTTC
TRBJ1-1 | - | - | TRBV27 | CASSLGGSNTEAFF | TGTGCCAGCAGTTTAGGGGGGTCGAACACTGAAGCTTTCTTT
TRBJ2-3 | - | TRBD2 | TRBV7-2 | CASSLRLGRLAGTDTQYF | TGTGCCAGCAGCTTAAGGTTGGGGCGACTAGCGGGGACAGATACGCAGTATTTT
TRBJ1-1 | - | - | TRBV19 | CASREKPAAALRAFF | TGTGCCAGTAGAGAAAAACCAGCGGCTGCCCTACGAGCTTTCTTT
TRBJ2-1 | - | TRBD1 | TRBV5-1 | CASSWDRVDNEQFF | TGCGCCAGCAGCTGGGACAGGGTAGACAATGAGCAGTTCTTC
TRBJ2-6 | - | - | TRBV4-3 | CASSQEEGSGANVLTF | TGCGCCAGCAGCCAAGAAGAGGGGTCTGGGGCCAACGTCCTGACTTTC
TRBJ2-7 | - | - | TRBV25-1 | CASSELGAGAYEQYF | TGTGCCAGCAGTGAATTAGGGGCAGGGGCCTACGAGCAGTACTTC